This T cell receptor beta chain was obtained from a study of CD8+CD57+ T cells in acquired aplastic anemia. According to the study, genomic DNA was the template for TCR beta VDJ and CDR3 profiling. TCRdb re-derived calls from the reads in MiXCR, one entry per CDR3 protein. There are 150,000 to 200,000 distinct CDR3 sequences in the sample; 48% occur only once, and about 2% lies in the top ten. This clonotype was seen at least ten times. Individuals selected for sequencing had exhibited CD8+CD57+ cell expansion on flow cytometry. At the time of blood sampling, patients had not yet received any therapy. Germline V lookup: CDR1 LNHDA, CDR2 SQIVND (reference sequence). CDR3 size: 15 residues. V shed 3 bases and J shed 0 bases, with 9 bases lying between them.

The clonotype comes from a human donor with aplastic anemia. The V gene is TRBV19, the J gene TRBJ1-5; TRBD1 is a possible D gene (5 bases). Sequenced material: sorted CD4+, CD8+, or CD8+CD57+ T cells (not recorded which) from PBMCs. The chain's CDR3 is CASSIRDHSNQPQHF. The CDR3 region has the DNA TGTGCCAGTAGTATCCGGGACCATAGCAATCAGCCCCAGCATTTT.